The clone carrying this T cell receptor beta chain was observed a few times. What it binds is not known. The data derive from a study of beta chain features in type 1 diabetes. The study reverse transcribed the entire isolated RNA, so it sequenced expressed TCRB transcripts. Several million reads on average were seen across naive, central memory and regulatory T cell samples. Some clones are missing from TCRdb's copy, which holds only in-frame ones; the method was immunoSEQ multiplex PCR. This table holds about 450,000 clones, roughly 11% found once. Findings of the study overall: Patients' naive, central memory and Treg TCRB repertoires seemed closer to one another than those of healthy donors. Type 1 diabetes patients had TCRB CDR3s that were shorter (moderately but significantly so) in all four CD4+ subsets. Junctions at VDJ sites from type 1 diabetes patients had fewer insertions and more deletions.

Germline CDR1 and CDR2: SGHTA and FQGNSA. The V end was cut by 3 bases, the J end by 0 bases, with 6 bases between. This CDR3 has 13 residues. This clonotype was sampled from a woman aged 18 to 35 in good health. The chain carries TRBV7-2 and TRBJ2-7, with D hard to call. Sequencing used naive CD4+ T cells from blood. CDR3 amino acids: CASSFPNSYEQYF. CDR3 bases: TGTGCCAGCAGCTTCCCCAACTCCTACGAGCAGTACTTC.